This T cell receptor beta chain was captured by sequencing in a study of a mutant IDH1 vaccine in newly diagnosed glioma. At the level of the study: Sex among treated patients split about 60% male, roughly 38% female; mean age was around 40 years. The earlier regimen, radiotherapy, temozolomide, or both, was most often both.

Profiling relied on immunoSEQ multiplex PCR, and the TCRdb table lists in-frame clones only, not all of them. The repertoire consists of about 67,000 clones, with about four fifths occurring once and the leading ten covering approximately 4.3%. Findings and caveats of the study: Pseudoprogression appeared independent of alterations in top peripheral clonotypes. Around 93% of patients showed vaccine-induced immune responses across multiple MHC alleles.

Comments on this clone: Its antigen is not known.

Time point described: baseline, week 1 (first vaccination visit). Specified treatment: pre-vaccination baseline after standard-of-care therapy. J gave up 4 bases and V 0 bases, and 9 bases lay outside the gene matches. CDR1 is SGDLS and CDR2 is YYNGEE in the germline V gene. There are 16 residues in the CDR3. The TCR sequence derives from a woman aged 18-35 years with glioma. Some clones in this sample may be carry-over from other donors' samples. Here the sequenced sample was peripheral blood mononuclear cells (PBMCs), taken from a glioma patient treated with radiotherapy, temozolomide or both. The chain couples TRBV9 to TRBJ2-7, with TRBD2 identical over 8 bases. The CDR3: CASSVGPGTREYEQYF. CDR3 bases: TGTGCCAGCAGCGTAGGCCCCGGGACTAGAGAATACGAGCAGTACTTC.